This TCR beta chain was retrieved from a study of blood T cell repertoires in COVID-19 (dated by TCRdb to the early 2020s). For the study in its entirety: The collaborator samples originated in the United States, Italy and Spain and spanned the acute and convalescent phases of COVID-19. The prospective study material was composed of cDNA or gDNA derived from T cells, B-cell-depleted T cells, or PBMCs. Deeply sampled blood TCRbeta repertoires from subjects exposed to, actively infected with, or recovered from COVID-19 were included in the dataset. A freely available public database, intended as a resource for researchers studying the immune response to SARS-CoV-2, is where the repertoires were released. The samples were drawn from the first 160 participants of the ongoing ImmuneRACE study and from some 1,300 subjects provided by 6 global collaborators. Sample metadata almost always included a de-identified subject ID, COVID-19 status, age in years and sex. HLA class I and class II types, where available, came from metadata supplied by the sample provider rather than from assay-based typing.

Worth noting for this clone: The antigen this receptor binds is unknown. It has no much larger one-base neighbor in the sample; base qualities were not kept.

Participants in the prospective study were enrolled through a virtual design, were aged roughly 18 to 100 years, and lived in 24 United States geographic areas. In the prospective study, participants were assigned to cohorts based on the clinical history participants reported in a screening survey and a study questionnaire. In the prospective study, mobile phlebotomists collected whole blood, serum and a nasopharyngeal or oropharyngeal swab from each participant. Over a roughly 2-month period, participants in the prospective study had the option of providing additional blood draws and questionnaires. Prospective study blood samples were shipped either frozen or at room temperature before DNA extraction. V is reduced by 5 bases and J by 0 bases, leaving a spacing of 11 bases between them. The CDR3 covers 15 residues, taking in both the cysteine and the phenylalanine. Of all the DNA, just the CDR3 is kept, 45 bases in frame from base 1. According to the germline V gene, CDR1 reads SGHTA and CDR2 reads FQGNSA.

The immunoSEQ Assay, a bias-controlled multiplex PCR, was used to amplify TCRbeta CDR3 regions from genomic DNA. In the authors' own workflow: Within the assay, amplification of reference gene primers was used to estimate how many nucleated cells each sample contained. To quantify the absolute abundance of each unique TCRbeta CDR3 rearrangement, sequence reads were collapsed and filtered. Productive Simpson clonality was computed per sample as the square root of Simpson's diversity index over productive rearrangements. The clones in this table, taken by TCRdb from immuneACCESS, are in-frame only. Not every clone is retained; where verified, under half of the shortfall comes from an unresolved V gene, and the cause of the rest is unknown. The V and J calls and clone size are taken from that table; D and trimming were inferred from the DNA. The sample data list under 150,000 clones, and approximately 84% of these were observed just once. Under 7% of the sample is taken by the ten largest.

On the study overall, not on this receptor specifically: The quantity of clinical and demographic metadata differed by source and by participant and was supplied without curation.

This TCR was sampled from a man aged 40-49 years with acute COVID-19. Sequenced: PBMCs or T cells enriched from blood (not recorded which). This sequence uses TRBV7-2 and TRBJ2-1, and perhaps TRBD2 as D gene, on 5 matching bases. Here the CDR3 is given as CASSARGSSYNEQFF. The nucleotide sequence reads as follows: TGTGCCAGCAGCGCTAGAGGGAGCTCCTACAATGAGCAGTTCTTC.